One and the same sample provided the 15 T cell receptor beta chains below, sequenced in a study of post-analysis software for immune sequencing data. Study-wide points: Controls showed lower frequencies than patients for four to six TRBV segments, and TRBV5-6, TRBV5-1 and TRBV20-1 were among these.

Unique molecular identifiers were present in the TCR beta cDNA libraries. MiXCR, run by TCRdb on the PCR reads, gives a single entry per CDR3 protein. The top ten hold around 6% of the sample, which has about half a million distinct CDR3 sequences, approximately 31% seen once. Their specific antigens are unknown. Sequencing was performed on blood. Every receptor here comes from a girl between 2 and 17 years old with multiple sclerosis.

The sample holds a few counts of this clonotype. The rearrangement joins TRBV6-6 to TRBJ1-2; D call uncertain. CDR3 length equals 13 residues. Deletions cut 0 bases from V and 10 bases from J, with 12 bases between. Germline CDR1 reads MNHNY; CDR2 reads SVGAGI (reference sequence). The CDR3: CASSYSLTQLYTF. CDR3 DNA sequence: TGTGCCAGCAGTTACTCGCTGACACAGCTCTACACCTTC.

This chain uses TRBV24-1 with TRBJ2-1, with 10 bases fitting TRBD1. Germline CDR1 KGHDR, CDR2 SFDVKD. This CDR3 is built from 16 residues. Germline trimming cut 3 bases from V and 2 bases from J; bases unmatched to any gene: 3. For the CDR3, the DNA is TGTGCCACCAGTGATACCGGGACAGGGGCCTACAATGAGCAGTTCTTC. Translation: CATSDTGTGAYNEQFF.

The V call is TRBV20-1, the J call TRBJ2-7; 13 bases line up with TRBD2. The CDR3 runs 14 residues. The ends lost 5 bases at V and 5 bases at J; junction bases unmatched: 6. Per the germline V gene, CDR1 is DFQATT and CDR2 is SNEGSKA (reference sequence). The CDR3: CSAGPGLAGNEQYF. DNA of the CDR3: TGCAGTGCTGGACCGGGACTAGCGGGAAACGAGCAGTACTTC.

The genes are TRBV7-2 and TRBJ2-1; D uncertain. The germline V and J ends were trimmed by 1 base and 2 bases, with 18 bases remaining between them. The germline gives CDR1 SGHTA, CDR2 FQGNSA. The CDR3 covers 18 residues. CDR3 nucleotides: TGTGCCAGCAGCTTAGAACCAGGAGACCGATTTCCCTACAATGAGCAGTTCTTC. Its protein product is CASSLEPGDRFPYNEQFF. Filled out from reference TRBV7-2 and TRBJ2-1, the complete variable domain reads GAGVSQSPSNKVTEKGKDVELRCDPISGHTALYWYRQSLGQGLEFLIYFQGNSAPDKSGLPSDRFSAERTGGSVSTLTIQRTQQEDSAVYLCASSLEPGDRFPYNEQFFGPGTRLTVL.

Regarding this clonotype: This sequence may be a read error, since a much larger clone differs from it by one base. This sequence joins TRBV7-9 and TRBJ2-1; D is ambiguous. The CDR3 is 11 amino acids. CDR1 is SEHNR, CDR2 FQNEAQ, per germline (reference sequence). The DNA for the CDR3 is TGTGCCGGCAGCAGCCAAAATGAGCAGTTCTTC. It translates to CAGSSQNEQFF.

The sample holds a few counts of this clonotype. The chain recombines TRBV6-6 with TRBJ2-1, with 9 bases fitting TRBD2. The V gene's germline CDR1 is MNHNY and CDR2 SVGAGI (reference sequence). The ends lost 6 bases at V and 8 bases at J; junction bases unmatched: 8. The CDR3 totals 14 residues. For the CDR3, the DNA is TGTGCCAGCAGGTACGCGGGGGGGCTGGATGAGCAGTTCTTC. It translates to CASRYAGGLDEQFF.

The chain carries TRBV20-1 and TRBJ1-4, with D tentatively TRBD1 (5 bases). Germline CDR1 and CDR2: DFQATT and SNEGSKA (reference sequence). V gave up 5 bases and J gave up 8 bases, with 15 bases separating them. The CDR3 loop spans 13 amino acids. The CDR3 loop reads CSASAGRGEKLFF. In DNA, the CDR3 is TGCAGTGCTTCGGCAGGGAGGGGCGAAAAACTGTTTTTT.

This clonotype was counted between two and nine times. The CDR3 DNA is TGTGCCAGCTCGGAGGGTGCTGGGGCCAACGTCCTGACTTTC. Protein: CASSEGAGANVLTF. The chain is built from TRBV18 and TRBJ2-6, with D possibly matching TRBD2 (6 bases). Per the germline V gene, CDR1 is KGHSH and CDR2 is LQKENI. CDR3 length equals 14 residues. V was clipped by 6 bases and J by 2 bases, with 8 bases between them.

This clonotype has at least ten counts. The rearrangement links TRBV7-2 to TRBJ2-1, with 9 bases identical to TRBD2. CDR1 is SGHTA, CDR2 FQGNSA, per germline. The V segment lost 5 bases and the J segment 6 bases; nucleotides outside the gene matches: 5. CDR3 size: 14 residues. CDR3 DNA: TGTGCCAGCAGCCATAGCGGGGGTCGCAATGAGCAGTTCTTC. Amino acids: CASSHSGGRNEQFF.

The rearrangement joins TRBV12-3 or TRBV12-4 to TRBJ2-7; the match to TRBD2 covers 8 bases. The junction had 9 bases not matched to a gene; V was cut back by 0 bases and J by 11 bases. The CDR3 is 14 amino acids. CDR3 coding DNA: TGTGCCAGCAGTTTAGCGGTCGATGGGGGACTAGAGTACTTC. It yields the protein CASSLAVDGGLEYF.

The J gene is TRBJ2-7, the V gene TRBV9; possibly TRBD2 for D (6 bases). V lost 0 bases and J 0 bases, leaving 10 bases between the germline ends. Germline loops: CDR1 SGDLS, CDR2 YYNGEE. The CDR3 is 15 residues long. The CDR3 here is CASSVGPSVSYEQYF. DNA for the CDR3: TGTGCCAGCAGCGTAGGACCTAGCGTCTCCTACGAGCAGTACTTC.

This chain links TRBV7-8 with TRBJ1-2; D possibly corresponds to TRBD1 (5 bases). Trimming removed 4 bases from V and 2 bases from J, with 14 bases in between. Germline V lookup: CDR1 SGHVS, CDR2 FQNEAQ. The CDR3 sequence is 15 residues long. The CDR3 is CASSWGDRSNYGYTF. The CDR3 nucleotides are TGTGCCAGCAGCTGGGGAGACAGATCGAACTATGGCTACACCTTC.

This clonotype showed up just a few times. The rearrangement links TRBV6-1 to TRBJ2-7; 7 positions agree with TRBD2. Germline V gene data show CDR1 as MNHNS and CDR2 as SASEGT. Trimming took 6 bases from V and 5 from J; bases not matched to a gene: 4. This CDR3 region has 12 residues. The chain's CDR3 is CASRKGRDEQYF. Here the CDR3 DNA reads TGTGCCAGCAGGAAGGGGAGGGACGAGCAGTACTTC.

This chain joins TRBV20-1 and TRBJ2-4; the match to TRBD1 covers 7 bases. After removal of 5 bases from V and 3 bases from J, the junction contained 16 bases not matched to a gene. CDR3 size: 17 residues. The germline gives CDR1 DFQATT, CDR2 SNEGSKA (reference sequence). The CDR3 coding sequence is TGCAGTGCTGGACAAGTCAGGACAGGAAACTACAAAAACATTCAGTACTTC. It yields the protein CSAGQVRTGNYKNIQYF.

This clonotype was observed a handful of times. This rearrangement joins TRBV11-2 to TRBJ2-1, with D possibly being TRBD1 (6 bases). The CDR3 has 13 amino acids. CDR1 and CDR2 from the germline V gene are SGHAT and FQNNGV. Trimming stripped 0 bases from V and 10 bases from J, with 10 bases between. The CDR3 DNA reads TGTGCCAGCAGCTTAGACACCAGGGGCGAGCAGTTCTTC. Its translation is CASSLDTRGEQFF.